This T cell receptor beta chain stems from a study of blood T cell repertoires in COVID-19. On the study more broadly: From the United States, Italy and Spain came samples of acute and convalescent COVID-19.

Authors' methods: It was from reference gene primer amplification that nucleated cell counts were estimated. Profiling relied on immunoSEQ multiplex PCR, and the TCRdb table lists in-frame clones only, not all of them. V and J calls and clone size are given by that table; D and trimming were obtained from the DNA. The sample comprises approximately 75,000 clones, 75% to 85% of which are singletons, and 5.5% to 8% rests with the top ten. With 1 base removed from V and 4 bases from J, the gap between germline ends came to 29 bases. The CDR3 is made up of 21 amino acids. Per the germline V gene, CDR1 is SGHVS and CDR2 is FQNEAQ. One Seattle source followed patients from active infection through their disease course.

Sequenced: peripheral blood. The receptor comes from a man aged 30 to 45 with COVID-19, enrolled during active disease. V usage is TRBV7-8 and J usage is TRBJ1-3; possible D gene TRBD1, 5 bases. The CDR3 here is CASSLEWGSGGRRGGGNTIYF. The CDR3 nucleotides are TGTGCCAGCAGCTTAGAGTGGGGTAGTGGTGGTCGGAGGGGAGGAGGAAACACCATATATTTT.